This T cell receptor (beta chain) is from a study of TIL therapy for anti-PD-1-resistant metastatic lung cancer. The time point denotes: pre-treatment sample, taken before nivolumab and TIL therapy. Tumor tissue came from excised metastases, mostly pleural nodules or supraclavicular lymph nodes. The immunoSEQ assay was v3. Assay: immunoSEQ multiplex PCR; the TCRdb copy retains only in-frame clones and omits some. Among 95,000 or so clones listed, around three fifths were seen once. Trimming shortened V by 3 bases and J by 1 base, and 11 bases separated the two germline ends. Germline V CDR1 and CDR2: SGDLS, YYNGEE. The CDR3 consists of 15 residues.

The chain combines TRBV9 with TRBJ2-1; D possibly corresponds to TRBD1 (5 bases). The sequence was collected from a person between 30 and 79 years old with non-small cell lung cancer. Here the sequenced sample was tumor tissue, taken at baseline. The CDR3 loop is CASSATQGSYNEQFF. CDR3 coding DNA: TGTGCCAGCAGCGCCACTCAGGGATCCTACAATGAGCAGTTCTTC.